This T cell receptor beta chain is drawn from a study of cytomegalovirus exposure and HLA in healthy donors. Germline V gives CDR1 LNHNV, CDR2 YYDKDF (reference sequence). V was cut by 0 bases and J by 1 base, with 12 bases left in between. CDR3 length equals 16 residues. This clone was seen just once. The PCR contained 60 Vbeta and 13 Jbeta primers. Only in-frame clones appear in the TCRdb table, and some are missing; sequencing was by immunoSEQ multiplex PCR. The sample holds about 63,000 clones, approximately 80% seen once. The genes are TRBV15 and TRBJ2-5; TRBD2 might be the D (5 bases). The sequence came from a woman aged 30 to 39 in good health and CMV-seronegative. The sequencing sample was made of PBMCs. CDR3 DNA: TGTGCCACCAGCAGAGATCTGAGGGCCCTCCAAGAGACCCAGTACTTC. Translating it yields CATSRDLRALQETQYF.